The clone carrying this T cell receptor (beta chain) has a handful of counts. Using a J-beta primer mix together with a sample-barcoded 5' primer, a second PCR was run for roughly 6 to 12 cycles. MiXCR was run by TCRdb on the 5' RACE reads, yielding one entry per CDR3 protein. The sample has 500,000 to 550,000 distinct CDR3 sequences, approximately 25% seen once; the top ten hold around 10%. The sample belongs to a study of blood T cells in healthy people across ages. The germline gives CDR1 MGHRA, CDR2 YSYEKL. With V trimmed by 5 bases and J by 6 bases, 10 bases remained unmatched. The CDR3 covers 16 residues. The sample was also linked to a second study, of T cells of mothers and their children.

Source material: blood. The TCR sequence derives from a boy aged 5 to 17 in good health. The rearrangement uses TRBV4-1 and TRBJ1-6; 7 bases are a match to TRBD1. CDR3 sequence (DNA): TGCGCCAGCAGCACCCGGGACAGAGATGTTAATTCACCCCTCCACTTT. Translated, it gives CASSTRDRDVNSPLHF.